The 8 T cell receptor beta chains below come from one sample, sequenced in a study of blood T cell repertoires in COVID-19. Using immunoSEQ multiplex PCR, the repertoire was profiled, and TCRdb retains in-frame clones only, with some absent. The table lists 400,000 to 500,000 clones, about 88% of them singletons. Sequenced material: PBMCs or T cells enriched from blood (not recorded which). The receptor source for this set is a woman under 30 who had been exposed to COVID-19.

The V gene is TRBV9, the J gene TRBJ2-1; D ambiguous. The V gene lost 0 bases and the J gene lost 6 bases, with 4 bases spanning the gap. The CDR3 has 12 amino acids. The germline V gene encodes CDR1 SGDLS and CDR2 YYNGEE. CDR3 coding DNA: TGTGCCAGCAGCGTAGCTTTCAATGAGCAGTTCTTC. Its translation is CASSVAFNEQFF. Combining the CDR3 with reference TRBV9 and TRBJ2-1 gives the whole variable domain DSGVTQTPKHLITATGQRVTLRCSPRSGDLSVYWYQQSLDQGLQFLIQYYNGEERAKGNILERFSAQQFPDLHSELNLSSLELGDSALYFCASSVAFNEQFFGPGTRLTVL.

Written as DNA, the CDR3 is TGTGCCTGGAGCCCGGGACAGGGCCTCCTAGACTATGGCTACACCTTC. It is translated as CAWSPGQGLLDYGYTF. The V and J genes are TRBV30 and TRBJ1-2; 9 positions match TRBD1. Germline V lookup: CDR1 GTSNPN, CDR2 SVGIG (reference sequence). V shed 3 bases, J shed 3 bases, and the junction held 11 bases outside the gene matches. The CDR3 spans 16 residues.

The chain employs TRBV28 and TRBJ1-2, with TRBD1 as a possible D gene (5 bases). V lost 8 bases and J lost 3, with 16 bases in between. Per the germline V gene, CDR1 is MDHEN and CDR2 is SYDVKM. This CDR3 has 14 residues. The CDR3 DNA reads TGTGCCAGCCGTATTCCAGGGCAAGACTATGGCTACACCTTC. It codes for CASRIPGQDYGYTF.

V is TRBV19 and J is TRBJ1-5, with 8 positions matching TRBD1. The CDR3 loop spans 17 amino acids. V trimming: 0 bases; J trimming: 2 bases; junction bases outside the gene matches: 6. Germline lookup yields CDR1 LNHDA and CDR2 SQIVND (reference sequence). The CDR3 DNA sequence: TGTGCCAGTAGTATAGACACAACAGGGGGTGGCAATCAGCCCCAGCATTTT. It is translated as CASSIDTTGGGNQPQHF.

The rearrangement links TRBV7-3 to TRBJ2-5, with D possibly being TRBD1 (5 bases). Germline V lookup: CDR1 SGHTA, CDR2 FQGTGA. V lost 0 bases and J lost 4, with 15 bases in between. The CDR3 has 16 amino acids. The CDR3, as DNA: TGTGCCAGCAGCTTAACGGTCCAGGGCGGTGGAGAGACCCAGTACTTC. Its protein product is CASSLTVQGGGETQYF.

This chain connects TRBV5-1 to TRBJ2-7; a possible D gene is TRBD1 (6 bases). The CDR3 contains 15 residues. The V gene lost 1 base and the J gene lost 2 bases, with 13 bases spanning the gap. Germline CDR1 SGHRS, CDR2 YFSETQ. The CDR3 region has the DNA TGCGCCAGCAGCTTGACAGGGAACGTCGCCTACGAGCAGTACTTC. This sequence encodes CASSLTGNVAYEQYF.

J is TRBJ1-2 and V is TRBV27; D gene ambiguous. The germline V gene has CDR1 MNHEY and CDR2 SMNVEV (reference sequence). This CDR3 region has 13 residues. Trimming pared 6 bases from V and 3 bases from J, leaving 11 bases between. CDR3 region: CASRPFGDYGYTF. The CDR3 DNA follows: TGTGCCAGCAGACCTTTCGGGGACTATGGCTACACCTTC.

The gene calls are TRBV29-1 and TRBJ1-2; 8 positions match TRBD1. The CDR3 extends over 15 amino acids. The V and J ends lost 3 bases and 3 bases, in that order; junction bases with no gene match: 9. The germline V gene encodes CDR1 SQVTM and CDR2 ANQGSEA. DNA for the CDR3: TGCAGCGTTGACCTCTGGACAGGGTTGGACTATGGCTACACCTTC. This sequence encodes CSVDLWTGLDYGYTF.